The present entry profiles one T cell receptor (beta chain) with its context. The antigen remains unidentified. The CDR3 extends 3 residues past the end of the read, so its final part is completed from the germline J gene. Generated by immunoSEQ multiplex PCR, the TCRdb table keeps only in-frame clones and is missing some. This table holds around 37,000 clones. The CDR3 is 13 residues long. V lost 6 bases and J lost 5; bases outside the gene matches: 2. Germline-derived CDR1 and CDR2 are SNHLY and FYNNEI. This entry belongs to a study of T cells in women clearing cervical HPV infection. Study-wide context: Controls' single incident HPV16 infection cleared within 12 months without precancer. The study's findings and limits: CIN3+ cases had significantly higher TCR repertoire richness than controls, but evenness did not differ.

The receptor comes from a woman aged 18 to 75 with a cervical HPV16 infection that either progressed to CIN3+ or cleared (not recorded which). The sequencing sample was made of blood buffy coat. This chain connects TRBV2 to TRBJ1-5, with 9 nucleotides matching TRBD1. Here the CDR3 reads CASSRTGDQPQHF. The DNA read from the CDR3 is TGTGCCAGCAGCCGGACAGGGGATCAGCCC.